The 26 T cell receptor beta chains listed next were all sequenced from one sample in a study of graft-versus-host responses after intestinal transplantation. Data came from immunoSEQ multiplex PCR; TCRdb stores just in-frame clones and leaves some out. The data hold approximately 60,000 clones, with roughly 89% observed a single time. Intraepithelial and lamina propria lymphocytes were isolated from graft specimens. The starting material was ileum tissue, obtained roughly 390 days after transplant. These receptors were taken from a human patient who received an intestinal transplant, so some T cells may come from the graft donor.

This clone has a handful of counts. The chain uses TRBV15 and TRBJ2-7; D is possibly TRBD1 or TRBD2 (5 bases each). Germline CDR1 and CDR2: LNHNV and YYDKDF (reference sequence). This CDR3 spans 12 amino acids. V was pared by 1 base and J by 7 bases, with 8 bases between. CDR3 nucleotide sequence: TGTGCCACCAGCAGAGCAGGGAGTGAGCAGTACTTC. Its protein is CATSRAGSEQYF.

The chain joins TRBV28 to TRBJ2-1, with unresolved D. Germline-derived CDR1 and CDR2 are MDHEN and SYDVKM. V lost 2 bases, J lost 7 bases, and 0 bases lay in between. The CDR3 has 10 residues. The CDR3, as DNA: TGTGCCAGCAGTTTAAATGAGCAGTTCTTC. Residues: CASSLNEQFF.

The genes are TRBV5-6 and TRBJ2-1, with D unresolved. The V end lost 1 base, the J end lost 0 bases, and 11 bases lay between the germline ends. CDR1 is SGHDT and CDR2 is YYEEEE in the germline V gene. The CDR3 length is 16 residues. The CDR3 bases are TGTGCCAGCAGCTTGACGGCGGATAGCTCCTACAATGAGCAGTTCTTC. This encodes CASSLTADSSYNEQFF.

The chain uses TRBV13 and TRBJ2-2, with 10 bases aligning to TRBD2. Looked up from germline, CDR1 is PRHDT and CDR2 is FYEKMQ (reference sequence). The V gene end was trimmed by 4 bases and the J gene end by 4 bases; junction bases not matched to a gene: 3. The CDR3 runs to 15 residues. The CDR3 DNA is TGTGCCAGCAGCTCTCCTAGCGGGGGCACCGGGGAGCTGTTTTTT. It is translated as CASSSPSGGTGELFF.

The chain combines TRBV7-9 with TRBJ2-7; 9 bases fit TRBD1. The germline gives CDR1 SEHNR, CDR2 FQNEAQ (reference sequence). Trimming at V came to 5 bases and at J to 3 bases, leaving 11 bases not matched to a gene. The CDR3 has 16 residues. The CDR3 DNA follows: TGTGCCAGCAGCGCCCCCCCGGGACAGGGTATCTACGAGCAGTACTTC. Encoded protein: CASSAPPGQGIYEQYF.

DNA of the CDR3: TGTGCCAGCAGCTCCGGGACAGGTTCCTACGAGCAGTACTTC. It yields the protein CASSSGTGSYEQYF. The genes are TRBV28 and TRBJ2-7; TRBD1 matches at 8 bases. The J segment lost 1 base and the V segment lost 6 bases, leaving 5 bases of the junction unmatched. Germline CDR1 and CDR2: MDHEN and SYDVKM. The CDR3 is 14 amino acids.

The CDR3 is CASSLGLRPYEQYF. The CDR3 DNA sequence: TGTGCCAGCAGCTTGGGTCTCCGGCCCTACGAGCAGTACTTC. The chain joins TRBV5-6 to TRBJ2-7; no firm D call. The CDR3 length is 14 residues. Germline CDR1 reads SGHDT; CDR2 reads YYEEEE. Trimming took 0 bases from V and 2 from J, leaving 9 bases between them.

The CDR3 loop reads CASSPPVLAGASYEQYF. The CDR3 DNA reads TGTGCCAGCTCACCACCGGTACTAGCGGGGGCCTCCTACGAGCAGTACTTC. This rearrangement joins TRBV18 to TRBJ2-5, with TRBD2 identical over 11 bases. The J call is doubtful: the DNA matches TRBJ2-7 better. The CDR3 has 17 amino acids. Germline loops: CDR1 KGHSH, CDR2 LQKENI.

The chain carries TRBV10-3 and TRBJ2-7; 8 bases align to TRBD1. Germline V lookup: CDR1 ENHRY, CDR2 SYGVKD. The trim removed 5 bases at V and 3 bases at J, leaving 12 bases unmatched. CDR3 length: 16 residues. CDR3 in DNA: TGTGCCATCAGTTCCTCAATGGGGGACAGGATCTACGAGCAGTACTTC. Protein sequence: CAISSSMGDRIYEQYF.

The chain is built from TRBV10-2 and TRBJ2-1; a weak D match, TRBD2 (6 bases). Germline V gene sequence: CDR1 WSHSY, CDR2 SAAADI. The V end lost 8 bases, the J end lost 10 bases, and 12 bases lay between the germline ends. This CDR3 has 11 residues. CDR3 sequence reads: CASLSGSEQFF. CDR3 sequence (DNA): TGCGCCAGCCTTAGCGGTTCGGAGCAGTTCTTC.

V usage is TRBV19 and J usage is TRBJ2-3; 10 nucleotides align to TRBD2. Germline CDR1 and CDR2: LNHDA and SQIVND (reference sequence). The CDR3 spans 16 residues. V was pared by 3 bases and J by 8 bases, with 11 bases of the junction left unmatched. The CDR3 bases are TGTGCCAGTAGTATGCAAGCTAGCGGGAGTGGAAGTACGCAGTATTTT. This encodes CASSMQASGSGSTQYF.

The chain carries TRBV19 and TRBJ2-2, with D maybe TRBD2 (5 bases). The ends were cut back, 4 bases at V and 1 base at J, with 10 bases in the middle. Per germline, CDR1 LNHDA and CDR2 SQIVND (reference sequence). The CDR3 has 15 amino acids. CDR3 protein: CASSRARGNTGELFF. CDR3 DNA: TGTGCCAGTAGTAGGGCACGGGGGAACACCGGGGAGCTGTTTTTT. The whole variable domain, filled in from reference TRBV19 and TRBJ2-2, reads DGGITQSPKYLFRKEGQNVTLSCEQNLNHDAMYWYRQDPGQGLRLIYYSQIVNDFQKGDIAEGYSVSREKKESFPLTVTSAQKNPTAFYLCASSRARGNTGELFFGEGSRLTVL.

This sequence joins TRBV18 and TRBJ2-5, with D perhaps matching TRBD2 (5 bases). In germline, CDR1 is KGHSH, CDR2 LQKENI. Trimming took off 2 bases at V and 4 bases at J, with 5 bases between the two ends. This CDR3 spans 12 amino acids. Written as DNA, the CDR3 is TGTGCCAGCTCACCAGAGGGAGAGACCCAGTACTTC. This sequence encodes CASSPEGETQYF. The variable domain in full, with the rest retrieved from reference TRBV18 and TRBJ2-5, is NAGVMQNPRHLVRRRGQEARLRCSPMKGHSHVYWYRQLPEEGLKFMVYLQKENIIDESGMPKERFSAEFPKEGPSILRIQQVVRGDSAAYFCASSPEGETQYFGPGTRLLVL.

This chain joins TRBV25-1 and TRBJ1-1; D gene unclear. Germline-derived CDR1 and CDR2 are MGHDK and SYGVNS. The CDR3 has 11 amino acids. Trimming took 1 base from V and 7 from J, leaving 4 bases between them. In DNA form, the CDR3 reads TGTGCCAGCAGTGAATTCAATGAAGCTTTCTTT. This translates into CASSEFNEAFF.

The chain employs TRBV29-1 and TRBJ1-2; TRBD1 aligns across 10 bases. J gave up 7 bases and V 5 bases, and 10 bases lay outside the gene matches. Germline loops: CDR1 SQVTM, CDR2 ANQGSEA. CDR3 length: 14 residues. This chain's CDR3 is CSVYLTGGAGGYTF. CDR3 nucleotides: TGCAGCGTTTACTTGACAGGGGGCGCCGGTGGCTACACCTTC.

This rearrangement joins TRBV7-9 to TRBJ2-2; D call uncertain. CDR1 is SEHNR and CDR2 is FQNEAQ in the germline V gene (reference sequence). The CDR3 is made up of 15 amino acids. Between the trimmed V and J ends, which lost 5 bases and 1 base, there was a span of 11 bases. As DNA, the CDR3 is TGTGCCAGCAGCCCGTTAAGGTTGAACACCGGGGAGCTGTTTTTT. It encodes CASSPLRLNTGELFF.

This clone showed up just a few times. The gene calls are TRBV10-3 and TRBJ1-6, with D hard to call. V was shortened by 0 bases and J by 7 bases, with 1 base between the two germline ends. Germline CDR1 ENHRY, CDR2 SYGVKD. The CDR3 totals 12 residues. The CDR3, as DNA: TGTGCCATCAGTGAGTCAAATTCACCCCTCCACTTT. As protein: CAISESNSPLHF.

CDR3 coding DNA: TGCGCCAGCAGCTGGGAATTCTCCTACGAGCAGTACTTC. This sequence encodes CASSWEFSYEQYF. The rearrangement links TRBV5-1 to TRBJ2-7; D remains unclear. The germline gives CDR1 SGHRS, CDR2 YFSETQ. The germline V and J ends were trimmed by 3 bases and 0 bases, with 7 bases remaining between them. CDR3 length equals 13 residues.

The rearrangement links TRBV5-1 to TRBJ1-2; tentatively, D is TRBD1 (5 bases). The germline CDR1 and CDR2 sequences are SGHRS and YFSETQ. The length of the CDR3 is 13 residues. V lost 0 bases and J lost 4, with 7 bases in between. CDR3 loop: CASSLDRLYGYTF. DNA for the CDR3: TGCGCCAGCAGCTTGGACAGGCTCTATGGCTACACCTTC. Full variable domain (outside the CDR3, taken from reference TRBV5-1 and TRBJ1-2): KAGVTQTPRYLIKTRGQQVTLSCSPISGHRSVSWYQQTPGQGLQFLFEYFSETQRNKGNFPGRFSGRQFSNSRSEMNVSTLELGDSALYLCASSLDRLYGYTFGSGTRLTVV.

The V and J genes are TRBV19 and TRBJ1-1; D uncertain. Looked up from germline, CDR1 is LNHDA and CDR2 is SQIVND (reference sequence). The CDR3 has 13 residues. V lost 11 bases, J lost 4 bases, and 17 bases lay in between. The CDR3 region has the DNA TGTGCCTCTTGGAAAAGAGGAAGCACTGAAGCTTTCTTT. It yields the protein CASWKRGSTEAFF.

The chain has TRBV5-1 and TRBJ2-3; D not resolved. CDR3 length: 12 amino acids. The germline V gene encodes CDR1 SGHRS and CDR2 YFSETQ. The V and J ends lost 5 bases and 4 bases respectively, with 8 bases between them. CDR3: CASRSTADTQYF. In DNA form, the CDR3 reads TGCGCCAGCAGGTCAACAGCAGATACGCAGTATTTT.

V is TRBV10-1 and J is TRBJ2-1; no reliable D call. The V and J ends lost 0 bases and 1 base respectively, with 10 bases between them. In germline, CDR1 is WNHNN, CDR2 SYGVQD (reference sequence). The CDR3 length is 16 residues. CDR3 loop: CASSESVGDSYNEQFF. The DNA of the CDR3 is TGCGCCAGCAGTGAGTCGGTAGGAGATTCCTACAATGAGCAGTTCTTC.

The rearrangement links TRBV7-3 to TRBJ2-1, with TRBD2 identical over 7 bases. This CDR3 is 15 amino acids long. The ends lost 2 bases at V and 3 bases at J; junction bases unmatched: 4. The germline V gene has CDR1 SGHTA and CDR2 FQGTGA. CDR3 residues: CASSLAGEGYNEQFF. CDR3 nucleotides: TGTGCCAGCAGCTTAGCGGGAGAAGGCTACAATGAGCAGTTCTTC. The full variable domain, rest sourced from reference TRBV7-3 and TRBJ2-1, is GAGVSQTPSNKVTEKGKYVELRCDPISGHTALYWYRQSLGQGPEFLIYFQGTGAADDSGLPNDRFFAVRPEGSVSTLKIQRTERGDSAVYLCASSLAGEGYNEQFFGPGTRLTVL.

This clone has just a few counts. The chain employs TRBV9 and TRBJ2-7; 10 nucleotides match TRBD2. This CDR3 has 16 amino acids. V lost 4 bases to trimming and J lost 7 bases; unmatched junction nucleotides: 14. CDR1 and CDR2 (germline): SGDLS, YYNGEE. The CDR3 loop is CASSPSSASGSREQYF. Here the CDR3 DNA reads TGTGCCAGCAGCCCTTCCTCCGCTAGCGGGAGCAGGGAGCAGTACTTC. The entire variable domain, with the rest obtained from reference TRBV9 and TRBJ2-7, is as follows: DSGVTQTPKHLITATGQRVTLRCSPRSGDLSVYWYQQSLDQGLQFLIQYYNGEERAKGNILERFSAQQFPDLHSELNLSSLELGDSALYFCASSPSSASGSREQYFGPGTRLTVT.

The V call is TRBV28, the J call TRBJ2-7, with a possible D match to TRBD2 (6 bases). V lost 11 bases and J lost 3, with 23 bases in between. Germline CDR1 is MDHEN and CDR2 is SYDVKM. This CDR3 has 15 amino acids. The CDR3 protein is CAVRGGGMILYEQYF. CDR3 nucleotides: TGTGCCGTCCGAGGTGGCGGGATGATACTCTACGAGCAGTACTTC.

The V and J genes are TRBV11-2 and TRBJ1-3; 7 nucleotides line up with TRBD1. This CDR3 has 15 amino acids. Germline V lookup: CDR1 SGHAT, CDR2 FQNNGV. Unmatched junction bases numbered 8, after V lost 5 bases and J lost 4 bases. CDR3 loop: CASSLRTGAGNTIYF. The CDR3 nucleotides are TGTGCCAGCAGCCTGCGAACAGGGGCCGGAAACACCATATATTTT.